The 13 T cell receptor beta chains below come from one sample, sequenced in a study of T cells in localized non-small cell lung cancer. Clones were read by immunoSEQ multiplex PCR, and TCRdb kept only the in-frame ones, dropping some. The sample lists approximately 21,000 clones; 88% were seen once. The material was peripheral blood mononuclear cells, obtained before any cancer treatment. The source is a male donor aged 60 or over with stage II lung adenocarcinoma.

J is TRBJ1-1 and V is TRBV28, with TRBD1 matching over 7 bases. This CDR3 comprises 14 residues. Germline V gives CDR1 MDHEN, CDR2 SYDVKM. V lost 5 bases, J lost 4 bases, and 7 bases stayed unmatched. CDR3 nucleotide sequence: TGTGCCAGCAGTAGGGGAGGGGGCGGCACTGAAGCTTTCTTT. Translating it yields CASSRGGGGTEAFF.

The chain combines TRBV11-2 with TRBJ2-7; D is tentatively TRBD1 or TRBD2 (6 bases each). Germline values: CDR1 SGHAT, CDR2 FQNNGV. This CDR3 region has 14 residues. V was trimmed by 7 bases and J by 2 bases, leaving 15 bases between them. CDR3 DNA: TGTGCCAGCACCCTAGGGGGGAAACCCTACGAGCAGTACTTC. Its protein product is CASTLGGKPYEQYF.

This clone was recorded only once. V usage is TRBV5-1 and J usage is TRBJ2-2; 9 nucleotides match TRBD2. Germline trimming cut 0 bases from V and 9 bases from J; bases unmatched to any gene: 6. Germline V lookup: CDR1 SGHRS, CDR2 YFSETQ. This CDR3 has 15 residues. CDR3 region: CASSLDRASGRELFF. The CDR3 nucleotides are TGCGCCAGCAGCTTGGATCGGGCTAGCGGGAGGGAGCTGTTTTTT.

This clone was detected once. V and J are TRBV15 and TRBJ2-3; unclear D gene. This CDR3 region has 14 residues. Germline CDR1 and CDR2: LNHNV and YYDKDF (reference sequence). The germline V and J ends were trimmed by 1 base and 6 bases, with 11 bases remaining between them. The DNA for the CDR3 is TGTGCCACCAGCAGAGGGTTGGTCGGGGATACGCAGTATTTT. This translates into CATSRGLVGDTQYF.

The CDR3 coding sequence is TGTGCCAGCCTATTGTCAGGGGTTGCAGGGGAGCAGTACTTC. Protein product: CASLLSGVAGEQYF. This chain joins TRBV2 and TRBJ2-7, with TRBD1 as a possible D gene (6 bases). V shed 8 bases and J shed 7 bases, with 21 bases lying between them. CDR3 size: 14 residues. Germline V gives CDR1 SNHLY, CDR2 FYNNEI.

The chain employs TRBV7-3 and TRBJ2-1; weak D call: TRBD2 (6 bases). This CDR3 region has 13 residues. V was shortened by 1 base and J by 8 bases, with 9 bases between the two germline ends. CDR1 is SGHTA, CDR2 FQGTGA, per germline. The CDR3 DNA follows: TGTGCCAGCAGCTTAAGGCGGAGGGATGAGCAGTTCTTC. As protein: CASSLRRRDEQFF. The whole variable domain, remainder taken from reference TRBV7-3 and TRBJ2-1, is GAGVSQTPSNKVTEKGKYVELRCDPISGHTALYWYRQSLGQGPEFLIYFQGTGAADDSGLPNDRFFAVRPEGSVSTLKIQRTERGDSAVYLCASSLRRRDEQFFGPGTRLTVL.

This chain connects TRBV28 to TRBJ2-2; unclear D gene. V was trimmed by 3 bases and J by 2 bases, leaving 16 bases between them. In germline, CDR1 is MDHEN, CDR2 SYDVKM. The CDR3 length is 17 residues. In nucleotides, the CDR3 is TGTGCCAGCAGTTTGCCGCTCCTTATGGGAAACACCGGGGAGCTGTTTTTT. Encoded protein: CASSLPLLMGNTGELFF.

This rearrangement joins TRBV7-9 to TRBJ1-1; D uncertain. Germline CDR1 reads SEHNR; CDR2 reads FQNEAQ (reference sequence). Trimming left V 5 bases short and J 3 bases short, with 7 bases between. The CDR3 consists of 12 residues. The chain's CDR3 is CASSEGHTEAFF. Written as DNA, the CDR3 is TGTGCCAGCAGCGAGGGCCACACTGAAGCTTTCTTT.

V is TRBV27 and J is TRBJ2-6; D is unresolved. Germline loops: CDR1 MNHEY, CDR2 SMNVEV (reference sequence). Trimming left V 2 bases short and J 4 bases short, with 12 bases between. The CDR3 is 16 amino acids. The CDR3 protein is CASSLGSLRGANVLTF. The CDR3 DNA sequence: TGTGCCAGCAGTTTAGGGTCTTTGAGAGGGGCCAACGTCCTGACTTTC.

The chain combines TRBV7-9 with TRBJ2-2; 9 bases align to TRBD2. CDR3 size: 15 residues. Losses at the gene ends were 5 bases for V and 5 bases for J; bases not matched to a gene: 6. Per germline, CDR1 SEHNR and CDR2 FQNEAQ (reference sequence). The CDR3: CASSRLGLATGELFF. The DNA of the CDR3 is TGTGCCAGCAGCCGATTGGGACTAGCAACCGGGGAGCTGTTTTTT.

This rearrangement joins TRBV18 to TRBJ2-5; 8 bases agree with TRBD1. Germline CDR1 KGHSH, CDR2 LQKENI. V trimming: 5 bases; J trimming: 4 bases; junction bases outside the gene matches: 9. CDR3 length equals 15 residues. The CDR3 protein is CASSANPQGAETQYF. In nucleotides, the CDR3 is TGTGCCAGCTCAGCGAATCCGCAGGGGGCAGAGACCCAGTACTTC.

J is TRBJ2-1 and V is TRBV5-1; 8 bases fit TRBD2. Germline V gene sequence: CDR1 SGHRS, CDR2 YFSETQ. This CDR3 contains 15 residues. The ends lost 1 base at V and 7 bases at J; junction bases unmatched: 7. Here the CDR3 reads CASSLRPAGVNEQFF. DNA for the CDR3: TGCGCCAGCAGCTTGCGTCCAGCGGGGGTTAATGAGCAGTTCTTC.

The V gene is TRBV4-2, the J gene TRBJ2-7; D is undetermined. The CDR3 has 15 residues. The germline V gene has CDR1 LGHNA and CDR2 YNFKEQ. V was trimmed by 0 bases and J by 3 bases, leaving 12 bases between them. The DNA for the CDR3 is TGTGCCAGCAGCCAAGATCCCTCGACCCTCTACGAGCAGTACTTC. It is translated as CASSQDPSTLYEQYF.